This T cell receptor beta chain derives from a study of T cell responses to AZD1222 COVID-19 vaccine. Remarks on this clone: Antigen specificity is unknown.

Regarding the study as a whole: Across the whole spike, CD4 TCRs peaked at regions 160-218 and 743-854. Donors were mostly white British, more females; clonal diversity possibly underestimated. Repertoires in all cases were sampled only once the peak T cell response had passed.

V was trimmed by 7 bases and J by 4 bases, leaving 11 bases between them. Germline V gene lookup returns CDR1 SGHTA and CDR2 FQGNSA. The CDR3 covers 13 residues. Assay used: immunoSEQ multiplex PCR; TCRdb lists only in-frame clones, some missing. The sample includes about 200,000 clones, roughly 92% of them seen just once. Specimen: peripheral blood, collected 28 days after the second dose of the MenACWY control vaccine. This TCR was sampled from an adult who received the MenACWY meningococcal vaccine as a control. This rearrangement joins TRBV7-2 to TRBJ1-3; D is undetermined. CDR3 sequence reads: CASTPLEGNTIYF. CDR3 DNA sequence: TGTGCCAGCACCCCTCTCGAGGGAAACACCATATATTTT.